These 18 T cell receptor beta chains were sequenced from one sample in a study of vaccination and CD4 T cells after COVID-19. Cultured CD4+ T cells had their DNA profiled by the Oncomine TCR Beta short-read assay. MiXCR, applied by TCRdb to the PCR reads, yields one record per CDR3 protein. This sample has roughly 7,400 distinct CDR3 sequences, with 74% found just once. For these TCRs, the target antigens are not known. The treatment is: approximately 11-day PBMC culture with coronavirus spike peptide pools or control peptides (ViraFEST assay). Specimen: CD4+ T cells from blood, cultured in vitro. The source of these receptors is a human donor who had recovered from COVID-19.

The V gene is TRBV15, the J gene TRBJ2-5; 11 bases agree with TRBD2. Trimming at V came to 3 bases and at J to 5 bases, leaving 8 bases not matched to a gene. The germline V gene encodes CDR1 LNHNV and CDR2 YYDKDF (reference sequence). The CDR3 spans 16 residues. The CDR3 reads CATSRVTSGNGETQYF. The DNA for the CDR3 is TGTGCCACCAGCAGGGTGACTAGCGGGAACGGGGAGACCCAGTACTTC.

The J gene is TRBJ1-1, the V gene TRBV18; maybe TRBD1 (5 bases). V was shortened by 0 bases and J by 3 bases, with 11 bases between the two germline ends. Germline CDR1 reads KGHSH; CDR2 reads LQKENI. This CDR3 spans 15 amino acids. As DNA, the CDR3 is TGTGCCAGCTCACCACCTACGGGAGGGGACACTGAAGCTTTCTTT. This translates into CASSPPTGGDTEAFF.

V usage is TRBV15 and J usage is TRBJ1-1; tentative D call: TRBD1 (5 bases). The V and J ends lost 3 bases and 4 bases respectively, with 18 bases between them. Germline assignment: CDR1 LNHNV and CDR2 YYDKDF (reference sequence). The CDR3 extends over 16 amino acids. CDR3 bases: TGTGCCACCAGCAGGGATCGCCGGGGGATGAGCACTGAAGCTTTCTTT. This encodes CATSRDRRGMSTEAFF.

This chain links TRBV7-9 with TRBJ1-1; perhaps TRBD1 as D (6 bases). CDR1 is SEHNR and CDR2 is FQNEAQ in the germline V gene (reference sequence). Between the trimmed V and J ends, which lost 8 bases and 6 bases, there was a span of 13 bases. This CDR3 has 12 residues. The CDR3 protein is CASRDTRSEAFF. The CDR3, as DNA: TGTGCCAGCCGGGACACCCGATCTGAAGCTTTCTTT. The entire variable domain, with the rest obtained from reference TRBV7-9 and TRBJ1-1, is as follows: DTGVSQNPRHKITKRGQNVTFRCDPISEHNRLYWYRQTLGQGPEFLTYFQNEAQLEKSRLLSDRFSAERPKGSFSTLEIQRTEQGDSAMYLCASRDTRSEAFFGQGTRLTVV.

J is TRBJ2-5 and V is TRBV6-1; D may be TRBD2 (6 bases). Germline-derived CDR1 and CDR2 are MNHNS and SASEGT. The V gene lost 6 bases and the J gene lost 3 bases, with 17 bases spanning the gap. The CDR3 has 15 residues. As DNA, the CDR3 is TGTGCCAGCAGCCGTGCGGGCGGGACCAAAGAGACCCAGTACTTC. Encoded protein: CASSRAGGTKETQYF.

This chain connects TRBV7-9 to TRBJ2-1, with 8 bases identical to TRBD2. The CDR3 has 15 residues. Germline V lookup: CDR1 SEHNR, CDR2 FQNEAQ (reference sequence). V shed 5 bases and J 9 bases; nucleotides not matched to a gene: 12. The CDR3 protein is CASSLRTSSIPEQFF. For the CDR3, the DNA is TGTGCCAGCAGCCTCCGGACTAGCAGCATTCCTGAGCAGTTCTTC.

This clonotype was observed a handful of times. The chain uses TRBV20-1 and TRBJ2-3; no clear D. CDR1 and CDR2 (germline): DFQATT, SNEGSKA (reference sequence). V shed 1 base and J shed 2 bases, with 7 bases lying between them. There are 13 residues in the CDR3. The CDR3 spells CSARGSLTDTQYF. The CDR3 coding sequence is TGCAGTGCTAGAGGTAGCCTCACAGATACGCAGTATTTT.

The chain joins TRBV7-9 to TRBJ2-6; TRBD1 agrees at 11 bases. V lost 5 bases and J lost 1; bases outside the gene matches: 7. Germline V CDR1 and CDR2: SEHNR, FQNEAQ (reference sequence). The CDR3 runs to 18 residues. The CDR3 region is CASSRGQGALSGANVLTF. The CDR3 nucleotides read TGTGCCAGCAGCCGAGGACAGGGGGCGCTTTCTGGGGCCAACGTCCTGACTTTC.

This clonotype was observed a handful of times. CDR3: CSARQKVNTEAFF. The CDR3 DNA is TGCAGTGCTAGACAGAAAGTGAACACTGAAGCTTTCTTT. The gene calls are TRBV20-1 and TRBJ1-1; D not resolved. The CDR3 length is 13 residues. CDR1 is DFQATT, CDR2 SNEGSKA, per germline (reference sequence). V was trimmed by 2 bases and J by 0 bases, leaving 7 bases between them.

Only a few counts were recorded for this clonotype. An end of the junction does not agree with germline; a read error may underlie this. The V and J genes are TRBV7-7 and TRBJ2-3, with 12 positions matching TRBD2. This CDR3 comprises 13 residues. Germline assignment: CDR1 SSHAT and CDR2 FNYEAQ (reference sequence). The CDR3 is CASSLAGGDTQYF. The DNA for the CDR3 is TGTGCTAGCAGTCTAGCGGGAGGGGATACGCAGTATTTT.

The rearrangement links TRBV7-8 to TRBJ1-5, with unresolved D. The CDR3 length is 16 residues. Trimming took 5 bases from V and 2 from J, leaving 16 bases between them. Per germline, CDR1 SGHVS and CDR2 FQNEAQ. The CDR3 region is CASSPWAVWRNQPQHF. In nucleotides, the CDR3 is TGTGCCAGCAGCCCCTGGGCGGTATGGCGCAATCAGCCCCAGCATTTT.

This sequence joins TRBV19 and TRBJ2-3, with 14 bases identical to TRBD2. Germline V gene data show CDR1 as LNHDA and CDR2 as SQIVND (reference sequence). Trimming at V came to 2 bases and at J to 0 bases, leaving 4 bases not matched to a gene. This CDR3 is 18 amino acids long. CDR3 region: CASSIRGLAGDSTDTQYF. In DNA form, the CDR3 reads TGTGCCAGTAGTATACGGGGACTAGCGGGGGATAGCACAGATACGCAGTATTTT.

The chain has TRBV11-2 and TRBJ2-7; 14 nucleotides match TRBD2. Trimming cost V 1 base and J 3 bases; bases outside gene matches: 5. The CDR3 totals 17 residues. Germline lookup yields CDR1 SGHAT and CDR2 FQNNGV. This CDR3 reads CASSLALGTSGSYEQYF. In DNA form, the CDR3 reads TGTGCCAGCAGCTTAGCCCTCGGGACTAGCGGGAGCTACGAGCAGTACTTC.

The V and J genes are TRBV30 and TRBJ1-2, with TRBD1 matching over 7 bases. The CDR3 totals 13 residues. Germline CDR1 and CDR2: GTSNPN and SVGIG (reference sequence). V trimming: 5 bases; J trimming: 1 base; junction bases outside the gene matches: 4. Here the CDR3 reads CAWARDSNYGYTF. CDR3 in DNA: TGTGCCTGGGCCCGGGACAGTAACTATGGCTACACCTTC.

This chain connects TRBV7-8 to TRBJ2-6; D is tentatively TRBD1 or TRBD2 (6 bases each). The CDR3 has 19 residues. Germline lookup yields CDR1 SGHVS and CDR2 FQNEAQ. The V end lost 2 bases, the J end lost 3 bases, and 20 bases lay between the germline ends. The CDR3 DNA follows: TGTGCCAGCAGCTTACAGGGGCTTCCCCGGGGGCGTGGGGCCAACGTCCTGACTTTC. Translation gives CASSLQGLPRGRGANVLTF.

This clonotype is labeled as hyperexpanded. The chain links TRBV7-8 to TRBJ1-5, with D uncertain. CDR1 is SGHVS, CDR2 FQNEAQ, per germline. V lost 1 base to trimming and J lost 7 bases, with 11 bases between them. The CDR3 loop spans 14 amino acids. The CDR3 DNA reads TGTGCCAGCAGCTTAGGACGAACTGAGCAGCCCCAGCATTTT. Protein: CASSLGRTEQPQHF.

Points on this clonotype: The junction shows a germline mismatch at one end, possibly a read error. The V gene is TRBV20-1, the J gene TRBJ1-1; a possible D gene is TRBD1 (5 bases). The CDR3 extends over 14 amino acids. Germline lookup yields CDR1 DFQATT and CDR2 SNEGSKA (reference sequence). The CDR3 DNA sequence: TGCAGTGCTTCCCATACAGGATTGAAGACTGAAGCTTTCTTT. Encoded protein: CSASHTGLKTEAFF.

V is TRBV27 and J is TRBJ2-3, with D tentatively TRBD2 (6 bases). The CDR3 is 17 residues long. CDR1 and CDR2 (germline): MNHEY, SMNVEV (reference sequence). V was pared by 6 bases and J by 4 bases, with 23 bases between. The CDR3 DNA sequence: TGTGCCAGCAGCCGACTAGGCGACCCGGGCCGTGCAGATACGCAGTATTTT. Translation: CASSRLGDPGRADTQYF.